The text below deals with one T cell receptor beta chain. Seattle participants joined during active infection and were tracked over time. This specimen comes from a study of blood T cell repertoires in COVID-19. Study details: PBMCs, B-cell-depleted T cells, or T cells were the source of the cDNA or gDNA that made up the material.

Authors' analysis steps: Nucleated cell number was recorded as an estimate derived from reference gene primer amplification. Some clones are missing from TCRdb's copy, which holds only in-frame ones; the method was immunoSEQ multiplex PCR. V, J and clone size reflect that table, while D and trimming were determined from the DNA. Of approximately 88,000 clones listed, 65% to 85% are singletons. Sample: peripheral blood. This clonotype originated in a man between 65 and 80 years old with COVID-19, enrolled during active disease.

In DNA form, the CDR3 reads TGTGCCAGCAGCCAAGACAGGGGGACCGGGGAGCTGTTTTTT. Its translation is CASSQDRGTGELFF. V gene TRBV3-1 (or the pseudogene TRBV3-2) combines with J gene TRBJ2-2, with 7 bases identical to TRBD1. The junction had 0 bases not matched to a gene; V was cut back by 0 bases and J by 5 bases. This CDR3 is 14 amino acids long. Germline values: CDR1 LGHDT, CDR2 YNNKEL (reference sequence).